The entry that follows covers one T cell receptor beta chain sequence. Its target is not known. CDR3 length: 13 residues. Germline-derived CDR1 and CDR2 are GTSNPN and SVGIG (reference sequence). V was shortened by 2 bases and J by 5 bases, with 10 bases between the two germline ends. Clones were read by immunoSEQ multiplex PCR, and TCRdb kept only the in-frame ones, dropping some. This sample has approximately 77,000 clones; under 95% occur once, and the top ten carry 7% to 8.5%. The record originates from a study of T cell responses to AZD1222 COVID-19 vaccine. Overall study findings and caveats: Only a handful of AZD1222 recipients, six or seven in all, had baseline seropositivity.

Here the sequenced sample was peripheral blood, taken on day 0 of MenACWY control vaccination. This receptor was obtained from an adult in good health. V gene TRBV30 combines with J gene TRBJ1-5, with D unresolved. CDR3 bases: TGTGCCTGGAGTCAAACAACATATCAGCCCCAGCATTTT. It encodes CAWSQTTYQPQHF.